The 31 T cell receptor beta chains listed next were all sequenced from one sample in a study of blood T cell repertoires in COVID-19. Produced via immunoSEQ multiplex PCR; TCRdb's table is partial and in-frame only. This table holds hundreds of thousands of clones, over 80% found once. The specimen sequenced was PBMCs or T cells enriched from blood (not recorded which). Every receptor here comes from a man between 45 and 60 years old who had been exposed to COVID-19.

The J gene is TRBJ2-5, the V gene TRBV18; TRBD1 matches at 8 bases. The germline V gene encodes CDR1 KGHSH and CDR2 LQKENI. Trimming cost V 3 bases and J 5 bases; bases outside gene matches: 8. CDR3 length equals 15 residues. This chain's CDR3 is CASSPNRGESETQYF. CDR3 coding DNA: TGTGCCAGCTCACCGAACAGGGGGGAGAGCGAGACCCAGTACTTC.

The rearrangement links TRBV19 to TRBJ1-1, with D unresolved. CDR1 is LNHDA and CDR2 is SQIVND in the germline V gene (reference sequence). V was cut by 3 bases and J by 1 base, with 12 bases left in between. The CDR3 totals 15 residues. Here the CDR3 reads CASSIMAVPNTEAFF. CDR3 nucleotide sequence: TGTGCCAGTAGTATTATGGCAGTACCGAACACTGAAGCTTTCTTT.

The V gene is TRBV19, the J gene TRBJ1-5; TRBD1 agrees at 7 bases. The CDR3 consists of 16 residues. CDR1 is LNHDA, CDR2 SQIVND, per germline (reference sequence). V shed 9 bases, J shed 3 bases, and the junction held 14 bases outside the gene matches. CDR3 in DNA: TGTGCCAGCAAATCTCGGACAGGAGCGCACAATCAGCCCCAGCATTTT. Encoded protein: CASKSRTGAHNQPQHF.

V usage is TRBV5-4 and J usage is TRBJ1-6; D is unclear. The V gene's germline CDR1 is SGHNT and CDR2 YYREEE (reference sequence). The CDR3 sequence is 13 residues long. V was shortened by 4 bases and J by 7 bases, with 9 bases between the two germline ends. CDR3 nucleotide sequence: TGTGCCAGCAGCGCAGAAGTAAATTCACCCCTCCACTTT. It yields the protein CASSAEVNSPLHF.

This clone was detected only once. The chain joins TRBV3-1 (or the pseudogene TRBV3-2) to TRBJ1-2, with D maybe TRBD1 (5 bases). Germline CDR1 LGHDT, CDR2 YNNKEL (reference sequence). V was cut by 1 base and J by 5 bases, with 14 bases left in between. CDR3 length: 15 amino acids. The DNA for the CDR3 is TGTGCCAGCAGCCAAGGTCAGGGAGGAGTTTATGGCTACACCTTC. It is translated as CASSQGQGGVYGYTF.

The V gene is TRBV4-1, the J gene TRBJ1-3; D gene ambiguous. Germline CDR1 is MGHRA and CDR2 is YSYEKL. This CDR3 is built from 14 residues. V lost 3 bases to trimming and J lost 7 bases, with 13 bases between them. The CDR3 reads CASSHLEGLNTIYF. The CDR3 nucleotides are TGCGCCAGCAGCCACCTCGAGGGTTTGAACACCATATATTTT.

This sequence joins TRBV9 and TRBJ2-1; 9 bases map to TRBD2. Germline assignment: CDR1 SGDLS and CDR2 YYNGEE. This CDR3 has 16 residues. V shed 0 bases, J shed 7 bases, and the junction held 8 bases outside the gene matches. The CDR3 region has the DNA TGTGCCAGCAGCGTAGCGGGGCGGCTAGCGGGGAATGAGCAGTTCTTC. It specifies CASSVAGRLAGNEQFF. The variable domain in full, with the rest retrieved from reference TRBV9 and TRBJ2-1, is DSGVTQTPKHLITATGQRVTLRCSPRSGDLSVYWYQQSLDQGLQFLIQYYNGEERAKGNILERFSAQQFPDLHSELNLSSLELGDSALYFCASSVAGRLAGNEQFFGPGTRLTVL.

The chain is built from TRBV21-1 and TRBJ2-7; the table's D gene call, TRBD1, was not cross checked with the DNA. TRBV21-1 is a recognized pseudogene. The CDR3 length is 18 residues. The CDR3 sequence is CASSKMGAQGTGPYEQYV. CDR3 nucleotides: TGTGCCAGCAGCAAAATGGGGGCTCAAGGGACGGGACCGTACGAGCAGTACGTC.

This chain links TRBV28 with TRBJ1-1; D gene uncertain. Looked up from germline, CDR1 is MDHEN and CDR2 is SYDVKM. CDR3 length: 12 amino acids. V was pared by 8 bases and J by 4 bases, with 11 bases between. The CDR3 bases are TGTGCCAGCGGTACGGAGATCACTGAAGCTTTCTTT. Translated, it gives CASGTEITEAFF.

The chain has TRBV6-2 or TRBV6-3 and TRBJ2-7, with a possible D match to TRBD2 (5 bases). The germline CDR1 and CDR2 sequences are MNHEY and SVGEGT. V was pared by 7 bases and J by 4 bases, with 17 bases between. This CDR3 contains 14 residues. This CDR3 reads CASTPSLTGYEQYF. The CDR3 DNA is TGTGCCAGCACCCCTAGCCTGACGGGTTACGAGCAGTACTTC.

The genes are TRBV5-6 and TRBJ2-2; D not resolved. Germline V lookup: CDR1 SGHDT, CDR2 YYEEEE. V gave up 2 bases and J gave up 6 bases, with 5 bases separating them. This CDR3 has 12 residues. Here the CDR3 reads CASSFGSGELFF. Written as DNA, the CDR3 is TGTGCCAGCAGCTTCGGTTCCGGGGAGCTGTTTTTT. The whole variable domain, remainder taken from reference TRBV5-6 and TRBJ2-2, is DAGVTQSPTHLIKTRGQQVTLRCSPKSGHDTVSWYQQALGQGPQFIFQYYEEEERQRGNFPDRFSGHQFPNYSSELNVNALLLGDSALYLCASSFGSGELFFGEGSRLTVL.

The J gene is TRBJ2-2, the V gene TRBV3-1 (or the pseudogene TRBV3-2); possibly TRBD2 for D (5 bases). Germline assignment: CDR1 LGHDT and CDR2 YNNKEL (reference sequence). The CDR3 runs to 17 residues. Trimming shortened V by 7 bases and J by 0 bases, and 18 bases separated the two germline ends. The CDR3 spells CASNPSGARANTGELFF. The CDR3 coding sequence is TGTGCCAGCAACCCATCCGGAGCGCGGGCGAACACCGGGGAGCTGTTTTTT.

The chain combines TRBV11-3 with TRBJ1-1; D is unclear. V dropped 4 bases and J dropped 7 bases, with 7 bases sitting between them. Germline loops: CDR1 SGHNT, CDR2 YENEEA. The CDR3 is made up of 11 amino acids. The CDR3 loop is CASSSSSEAFF. CDR3 in DNA: TGTGCCAGCAGCTCTTCGAGTGAAGCTTTCTTT. The variable domain in full, completed from reference TRBV11-3 and TRBJ1-1, reads EAGVVQSPRYKIIEKKQPVAFWCNPISGHNTLYWYLQNLGQGPELLIRYENEEAVDDSQLPKDRFSAERLKGVDSTLKIQPAELGDSAVYLCASSSSSEAFFGQGTRLTVV.

The J gene is TRBJ2-2, the V gene TRBV28, with D possibly being TRBD1 (5 bases). Germline V gene lookup returns CDR1 MDHEN and CDR2 SYDVKM. CDR3 length: 14 residues. The ends were cut back, 6 bases at V and 5 bases at J, with 13 bases in the middle. CDR3 sequence: CASRGEGWTGELFF. The CDR3 DNA reads as TGTGCCAGCAGAGGGGAAGGGTGGACCGGGGAGCTGTTTTTT.

The chain joins TRBV30 to TRBJ1-1, with 8 bases matching TRBD1. CDR1 is GTSNPN, CDR2 SVGIG, per germline (reference sequence). V dropped 5 bases and J dropped 3; count of bases not matched to a gene: 2. The CDR3 sequence is 12 residues long. For the CDR3, the DNA is TGTGCCTGGCACAGGGGGGACACTGAAGCTTTCTTT. This encodes CAWHRGDTEAFF.

Within the sample, this clone is medium-sized. CDR3 sequence: CSVDGRVSSYNEQFF. The CDR3, as DNA: TGCAGCGTTGACGGGAGGGTAAGCTCCTACAATGAGCAGTTCTTC. The chain uses TRBV29-1 and TRBJ2-1, with TRBD2 identical over 8 bases. V lost 3 bases to trimming and J lost 0 bases; unmatched junction nucleotides: 4. This CDR3 has 15 amino acids. Germline V gives CDR1 SQVTM, CDR2 ANQGSEA.

As DNA, the CDR3 is TGTGCCAGCAGCAAAGCGTCTCGATACGAGCAGTACGTC. It is translated as CASSKASRYEQYV. The rearrangement links TRBV5-5 to TRBJ2-7; D is unresolved. Per the germline V gene, CDR1 is SGHKS and CDR2 is YYEKEE (reference sequence). The V gene lost 4 bases and the J gene lost 4 bases, with 12 bases spanning the gap. This CDR3 region has 13 residues.

The chain carries TRBV19 and TRBJ2-3; D is perhaps TRBD2 (5 bases). With 7 bases removed from V and 4 bases from J, the gap between germline ends came to 18 bases. Germline CDR1 is LNHDA and CDR2 is SQIVND (reference sequence). The CDR3 has 15 residues. CDR3 nucleotides: TGTGCCAGTACCCAGATCGGTAGCGCCGCAGATACGCAGTATTTT. This encodes CASTQIGSAADTQYF.

This clone showed up just once. The chain has TRBV5-8 and TRBJ2-3, with a tentative D call TRBD2 (6 bases). CDR3 length: 15 residues. V shed 0 bases and J shed 2 bases, with 10 bases lying between them. Germline V gene lookup returns CDR1 SGHTS and CDR2 YDEGEE. The CDR3 sequence: CASSLAPGVTDTQYF. CDR3 sequence (DNA): TGTGCCAGCAGCTTGGCGCCGGGGGTCACAGATACGCAGTATTTT.

A single count supports this clone. The rearrangement uses TRBV5-1 and TRBJ2-6; D may be TRBD2 (6 bases). CDR1 is SGHRS and CDR2 is YFSETQ in the germline V gene. The CDR3 is 15 residues long. V lost 8 bases and J 2 bases, leaving 14 bases between the germline ends. CDR3 coding DNA: TGCGCCAGTAGCAGTCGGGAGCCTGGGGCCAACGTCCTGACTTTC. It translates to CASSSREPGANVLTF.

The chain couples TRBV18 to TRBJ2-7; D uncertain. From germline, CDR1 is KGHSH and CDR2 LQKENI. The CDR3 covers 12 residues. V was clipped by 5 bases and J by 0 bases, with 5 bases between them. The CDR3, as DNA: TGTGCCAGCTCATGGAGCTCCTACGAGCAGTACTTC. Protein product: CASSWSSYEQYF.

The chain is built from TRBV5-1 and TRBJ2-1, with TRBD2 matching 12 bases. Germline assignment: CDR1 SGHRS and CDR2 YFSETQ. With V trimmed by 2 bases and J by 4 bases, 4 bases remained unmatched. The CDR3 totals 16 residues. The DNA of the CDR3 is TGCGCCAGCAGCTTCTCCGGGACTAGCGGGTACAATGAGCAGTTCTTC. Amino acid sequence: CASSFSGTSGYNEQFF.

The V gene is TRBV28, the J gene TRBJ2-6; maybe TRBD2 (7 bases). From germline, CDR1 is MDHEN and CDR2 SYDVKM. V lost 5 bases to trimming and J lost 1 base, with 15 bases between them. The CDR3 runs to 17 residues. CDR3 nucleotides: TGTGCCAGCAGTCCCGCGGGGGCCAGATCTGGGGCCAACGTCCTGACTTTC. Residues: CASSPAGARSGANVLTF.

The chain combines TRBV5-1 with TRBJ1-4, with 8 bases aligning to TRBD1. The V and J ends lost 4 bases and 0 bases, in that order; junction bases with no gene match: 8. This CDR3 region has 17 residues. Per the germline V gene, CDR1 is SGHRS and CDR2 is YFSETQ. CDR3 DNA sequence: TGCGCCAGCAGCCAGGGACAGGCCGTTGCAACTAATGAAAAACTGTTTTTT. Its translation: CASSQGQAVATNEKLFF. The full variable domain, rest sourced from reference TRBV5-1 and TRBJ1-4, is KAGVTQTPRYLIKTRGQQVTLSCSPISGHRSVSWYQQTPGQGLQFLFEYFSETQRNKGNFPGRFSGRQFSNSRSEMNVSTLELGDSALYLCASSQGQAVATNEKLFFGSGTQLSVL.

This chain joins TRBV9 and TRBJ2-1, with D possibly TRBD1 on 5 matching bases. V was pared by 2 bases and J by 8 bases, with 26 bases between. The V gene's germline CDR1 is SGDLS and CDR2 YYNGEE. The length of the CDR3 is 18 residues. CDR3: CASSVTESPGSGHHEQFF. CDR3 nucleotides: TGTGCCAGCAGCGTTACTGAATCACCTGGGTCCGGACACCATGAGCAGTTCTTC.

The V gene is TRBV5-4, the J gene TRBJ2-2, with 11 bases matching TRBD1. Germline-derived CDR1 and CDR2 are SGHNT and YYREEE (reference sequence). The CDR3 sequence is 15 residues long. With V trimmed by 3 bases and J by 7 bases, 5 bases remained unmatched. The CDR3 DNA is TGTGCCAGCAGCTCTGGACAGGGGGCGGGCGGGGAGCTGTTTTTT. Its protein product is CASSSGQGAGGELFF.

The V gene is TRBV9, the J gene TRBJ2-3, with D tentatively TRBD2 (5 bases). The CDR3 has 15 residues. V lost 3 bases and J 6 bases, leaving 17 bases between the germline ends. Germline values: CDR1 SGDLS, CDR2 YYNGEE. The CDR3 here is CASSASSNFLDTQYF. CDR3 bases: TGTGCCAGCAGCGCTTCTAGCAATTTTCTCGATACGCAGTATTTT.

This clone was counted between two and nine times. V gene TRBV4-1 combines with J gene TRBJ2-7; D not resolved. The germline V gene encodes CDR1 MGHRA and CDR2 YSYEKL. CDR3 length: 11 amino acids. The V end was cut by 4 bases, the J end by 9 bases, with 10 bases between. The CDR3 region has the DNA TGCGCCAGCAGCCTAATAGCCGTGCAGTACTTC. This sequence encodes CASSLIAVQYF.

The chain combines TRBV23-1 with TRBJ2-2; 7 bases are a match to TRBD1. TRBV23-1 is recorded as an ORF, its role being uncertain. CDR3 length: 15 amino acids. Trimming at V came to 7 bases and at J to 6 bases, leaving 11 bases not matched to a gene. The CDR3 DNA is TGCGCCAGCAACATAGACAGGGACGGGCCCGGGGAGCTGTTTTTT. As protein: CASNIDRDGPGELFF.

J is TRBJ1-1 and V is TRBV30; the D is unclear. The germline V and J ends were trimmed by 0 bases and 0 bases, with 8 bases remaining between them. Germline assignment: CDR1 GTSNPN and CDR2 SVGIG (reference sequence). CDR3 length equals 14 residues. The CDR3 DNA reads TGTGCCTGGAGTGTAACAGCCATGAACACTGAAGCTTTCTTT. Translation: CAWSVTAMNTEAFF.

CDR3 sequence (DNA): TGTGCCAGCTCACTTTTCCGGGACAGGTACACAGATACGCAGTATTTT. It specifies CASSLFRDRYTDTQYF. The V and J genes are TRBV18 and TRBJ2-3, with TRBD1 identical over 8 bases. In germline, CDR1 is KGHSH, CDR2 LQKENI. This CDR3 has 16 residues. The J segment lost 2 bases and the V segment lost 4 bases, leaving 8 bases of the junction unmatched.